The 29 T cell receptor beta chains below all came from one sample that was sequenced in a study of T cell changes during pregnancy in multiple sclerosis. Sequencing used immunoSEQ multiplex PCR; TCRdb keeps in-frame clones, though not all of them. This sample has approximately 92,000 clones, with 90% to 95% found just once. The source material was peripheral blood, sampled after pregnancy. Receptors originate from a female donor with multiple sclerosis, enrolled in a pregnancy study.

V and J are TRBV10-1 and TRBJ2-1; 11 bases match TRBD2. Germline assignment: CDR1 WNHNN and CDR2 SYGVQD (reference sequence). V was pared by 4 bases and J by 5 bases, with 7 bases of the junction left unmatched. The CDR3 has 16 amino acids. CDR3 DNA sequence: TGCGCCAGCAGTGGAGGGGAGGGACTAGCGGACAATGAGCAGTTCTTC. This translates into CASSGGEGLADNEQFF.

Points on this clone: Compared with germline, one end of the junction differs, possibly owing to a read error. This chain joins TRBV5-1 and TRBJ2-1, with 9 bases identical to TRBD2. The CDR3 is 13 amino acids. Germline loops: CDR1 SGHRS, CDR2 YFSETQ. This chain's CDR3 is CASSLAGSGPRVF. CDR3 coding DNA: TGCGCCAGCAGCCTAGCGGGATCGGGCCCTAGGGTCTTC.

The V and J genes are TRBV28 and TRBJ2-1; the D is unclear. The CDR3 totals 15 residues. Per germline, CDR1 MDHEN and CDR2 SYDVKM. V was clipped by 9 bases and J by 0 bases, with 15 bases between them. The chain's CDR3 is CARLGVSSSYNEQFF. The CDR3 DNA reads TGTGCCAGATTAGGAGTTTCCTCCTCCTACAATGAGCAGTTCTTC.

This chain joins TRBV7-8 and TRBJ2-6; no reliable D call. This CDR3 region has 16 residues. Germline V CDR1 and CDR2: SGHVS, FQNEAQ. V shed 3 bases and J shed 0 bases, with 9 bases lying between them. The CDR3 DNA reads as TGTGCCAGCAGCTTGCCCGCACACTCTGGGGCCAACGTCCTGACTTTC. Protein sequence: CASSLPAHSGANVLTF.

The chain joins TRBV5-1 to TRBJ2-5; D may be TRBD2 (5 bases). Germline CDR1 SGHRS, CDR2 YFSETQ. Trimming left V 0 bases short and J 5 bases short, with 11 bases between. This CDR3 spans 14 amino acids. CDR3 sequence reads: CASSLDWGVETQYF. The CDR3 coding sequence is TGCGCCAGCAGCTTGGATTGGGGAGTGGAGACCCAGTACTTC.

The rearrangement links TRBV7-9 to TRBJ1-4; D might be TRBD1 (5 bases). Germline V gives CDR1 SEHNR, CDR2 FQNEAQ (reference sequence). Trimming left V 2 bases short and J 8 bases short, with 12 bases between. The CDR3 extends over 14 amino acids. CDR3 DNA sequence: TGTGCCAGCAGCTTAAGGGGAAGAGGAGAAAAACTGTTTTTT. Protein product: CASSLRGRGEKLFF.

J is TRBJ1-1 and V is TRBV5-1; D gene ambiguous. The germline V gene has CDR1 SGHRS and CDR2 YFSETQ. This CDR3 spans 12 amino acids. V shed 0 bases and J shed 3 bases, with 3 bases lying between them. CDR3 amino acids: CASSLADTEAFF. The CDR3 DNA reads TGCGCCAGCAGCTTGGCGGACACTGAAGCTTTCTTT.

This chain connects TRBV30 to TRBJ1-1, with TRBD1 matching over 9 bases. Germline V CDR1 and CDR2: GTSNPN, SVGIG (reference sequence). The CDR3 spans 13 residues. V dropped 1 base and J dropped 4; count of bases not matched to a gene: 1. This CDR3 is CAWSGTGVTEAFF. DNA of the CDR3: TGTGCCTGGAGTGGGACAGGGGTCACTGAAGCTTTCTTT.

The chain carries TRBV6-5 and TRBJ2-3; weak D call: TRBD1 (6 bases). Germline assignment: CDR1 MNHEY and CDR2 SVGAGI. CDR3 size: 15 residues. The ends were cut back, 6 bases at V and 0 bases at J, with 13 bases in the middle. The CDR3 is CASRRTGSSTDTQYF. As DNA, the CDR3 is TGTGCCAGCAGACGAACAGGGTCTAGCACAGATACGCAGTATTTT.

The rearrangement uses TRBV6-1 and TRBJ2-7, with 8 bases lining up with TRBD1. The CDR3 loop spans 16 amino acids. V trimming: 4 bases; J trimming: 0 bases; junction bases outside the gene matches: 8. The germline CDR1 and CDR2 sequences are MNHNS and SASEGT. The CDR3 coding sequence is TGTGCCAGCAGTGGAACCAGGGGGCGGAGCTCCTACGAGCAGTACTTC. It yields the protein CASSGTRGRSSYEQYF.

The DNA of the CDR3 is TGTGCCAGCTGGGAGCCCCGCACAGATACGCAGTATTTT. This encodes CASWEPRTDTQYF. This rearrangement joins TRBV7-9 to TRBJ2-3; the D gene is possibly TRBD2 (5 bases). The CDR3 contains 13 residues. The germline gives CDR1 SEHNR, CDR2 FQNEAQ (reference sequence). The V gene lost 8 bases and the J gene lost 1 base, with 10 bases spanning the gap.

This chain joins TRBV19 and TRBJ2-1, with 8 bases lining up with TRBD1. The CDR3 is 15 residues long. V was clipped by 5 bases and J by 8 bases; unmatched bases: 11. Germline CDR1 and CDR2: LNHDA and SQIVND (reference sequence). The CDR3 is CASSLWTGIQDEQFF. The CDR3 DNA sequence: TGTGCCAGTAGTCTGTGGACAGGGATCCAAGATGAGCAGTTCTTC.

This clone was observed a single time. CDR3 region: CAWSPTASGAKNIQYF. In DNA form, the CDR3 reads TGTGCCTGGAGTCCAACCGCTAGCGGAGCCAAAAACATTCAGTACTTC. The chain couples TRBV30 to TRBJ2-4; TRBD2 aligns across 7 bases. Per germline, CDR1 GTSNPN and CDR2 SVGIG (reference sequence). The CDR3 loop spans 16 amino acids. V lost 2 bases, J lost 0 bases, and 7 bases stayed unmatched.

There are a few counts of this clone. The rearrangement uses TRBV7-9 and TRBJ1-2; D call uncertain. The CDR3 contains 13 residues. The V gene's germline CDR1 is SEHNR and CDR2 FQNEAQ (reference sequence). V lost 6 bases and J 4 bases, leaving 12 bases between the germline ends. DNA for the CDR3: TGTGCCAGCAGTTATCAGAGGCCCTATGGCTACACCTTC. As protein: CASSYQRPYGYTF.

This CDR3 is CASSDGSGPYEQYF. The CDR3 coding sequence is TGTGCCAGTAGCGATGGTAGCGGCCCCTACGAGCAGTACTTC. The V and J genes are TRBV19 and TRBJ2-7; a possible D gene is TRBD2 (6 bases). V dropped 6 bases and J dropped 2 bases, with 14 bases sitting between them. The CDR3 sequence is 14 residues long. Per the germline V gene, CDR1 is LNHDA and CDR2 is SQIVND (reference sequence).

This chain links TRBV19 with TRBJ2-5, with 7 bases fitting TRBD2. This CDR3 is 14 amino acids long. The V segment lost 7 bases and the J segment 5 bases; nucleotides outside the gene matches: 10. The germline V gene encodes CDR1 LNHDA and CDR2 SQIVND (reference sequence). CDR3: CASTLTSFGETQYF. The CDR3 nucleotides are TGTGCCAGTACTCTGACTAGCTTCGGGGAGACCCAGTACTTC.

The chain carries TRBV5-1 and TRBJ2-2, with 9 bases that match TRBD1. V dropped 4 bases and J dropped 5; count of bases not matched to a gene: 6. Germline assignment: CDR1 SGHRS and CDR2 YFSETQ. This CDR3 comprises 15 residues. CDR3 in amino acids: CASSRDREGTGELFF. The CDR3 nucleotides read TGCGCCAGCAGCCGGGACAGGGAGGGGACCGGGGAGCTGTTTTTT. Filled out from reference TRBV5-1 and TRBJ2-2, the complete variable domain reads KAGVTQTPRYLIKTRGQQVTLSCSPISGHRSVSWYQQTPGQGLQFLFEYFSETQRNKGNFPGRFSGRQFSNSRSEMNVSTLELGDSALYLCASSRDREGTGELFFGEGSRLTVL.

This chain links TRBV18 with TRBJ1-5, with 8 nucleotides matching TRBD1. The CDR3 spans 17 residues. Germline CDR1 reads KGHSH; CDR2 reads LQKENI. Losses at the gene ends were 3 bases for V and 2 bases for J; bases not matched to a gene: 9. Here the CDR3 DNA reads TGTGCCAGCTCACCCGGACAGGGACTTCGGGGCAATCAGCCCCAGCATTTT. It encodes CASSPGQGLRGNQPQHF.

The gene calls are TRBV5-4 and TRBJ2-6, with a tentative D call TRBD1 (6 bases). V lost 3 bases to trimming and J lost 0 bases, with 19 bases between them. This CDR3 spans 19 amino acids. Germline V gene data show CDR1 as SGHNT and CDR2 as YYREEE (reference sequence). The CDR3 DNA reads TGTGCCAGCAGCTCCGAACAGGGAACCCCCGGCTCTGGGGCCAACGTCCTGACTTTC. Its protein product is CASSSEQGTPGSGANVLTF.

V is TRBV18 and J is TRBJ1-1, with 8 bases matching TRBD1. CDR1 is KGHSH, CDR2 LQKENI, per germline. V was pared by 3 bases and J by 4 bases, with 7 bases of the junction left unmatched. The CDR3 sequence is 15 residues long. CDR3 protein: CASSPWTGRPTEAFF. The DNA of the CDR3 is TGTGCCAGCTCACCCTGGACAGGGAGACCCACTGAAGCTTTCTTT.

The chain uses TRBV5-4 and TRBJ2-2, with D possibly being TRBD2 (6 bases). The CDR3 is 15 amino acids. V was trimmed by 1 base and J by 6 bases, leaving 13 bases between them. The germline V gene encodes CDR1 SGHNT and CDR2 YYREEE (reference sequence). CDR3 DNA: TGTGCCAGCAGCTTGTCTGGGACGGGAGCCGGGGAGCTGTTTTTT. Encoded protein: CASSLSGTGAGELFF.

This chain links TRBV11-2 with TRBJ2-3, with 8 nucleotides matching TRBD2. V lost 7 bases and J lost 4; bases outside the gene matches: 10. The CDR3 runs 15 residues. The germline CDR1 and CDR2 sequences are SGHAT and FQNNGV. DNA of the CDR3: TGTGCCAGCATCCGGACTAGCAATCGGCCAGATACGCAGTATTTT. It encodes CASIRTSNRPDTQYF.

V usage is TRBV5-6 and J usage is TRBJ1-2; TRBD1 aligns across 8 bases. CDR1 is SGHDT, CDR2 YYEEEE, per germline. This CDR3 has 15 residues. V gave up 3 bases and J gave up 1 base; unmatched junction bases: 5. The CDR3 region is CASSYRDRNNYGYTF. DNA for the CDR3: TGTGCCAGCAGCTATCGGGACAGGAATAACTATGGCTACACCTTC.

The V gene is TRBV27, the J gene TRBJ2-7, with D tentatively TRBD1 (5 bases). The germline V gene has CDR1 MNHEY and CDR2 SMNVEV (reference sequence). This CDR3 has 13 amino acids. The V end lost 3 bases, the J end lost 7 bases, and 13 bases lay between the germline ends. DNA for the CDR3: TGTGCCAGCAGTTTGTCAGGGCCCAGGGAGCAGTACTTC. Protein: CASSLSGPREQYF.

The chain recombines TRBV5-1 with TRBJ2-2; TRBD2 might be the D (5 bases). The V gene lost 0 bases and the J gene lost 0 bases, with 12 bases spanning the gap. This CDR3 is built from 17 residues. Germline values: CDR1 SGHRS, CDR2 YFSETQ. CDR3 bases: TGCGCCAGCAGCTTGGATTCCGGGATAGCGAACACCGGGGAGCTGTTTTTT. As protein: CASSLDSGIANTGELFF.

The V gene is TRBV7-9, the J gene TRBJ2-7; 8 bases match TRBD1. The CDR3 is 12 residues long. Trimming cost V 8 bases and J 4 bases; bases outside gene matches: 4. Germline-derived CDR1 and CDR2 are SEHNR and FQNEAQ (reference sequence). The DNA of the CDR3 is TGTGCCAGCGCCCAGGGGGCGTACGAGCAGTACTTC. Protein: CASAQGAYEQYF.

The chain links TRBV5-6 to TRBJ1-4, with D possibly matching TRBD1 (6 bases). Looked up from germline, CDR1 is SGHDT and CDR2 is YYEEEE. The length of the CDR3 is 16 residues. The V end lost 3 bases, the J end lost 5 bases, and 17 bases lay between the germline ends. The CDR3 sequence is CASSSLGASRNEKLFF. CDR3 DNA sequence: TGTGCCAGCAGCTCCTTGGGGGCGAGTCGGAATGAAAAACTGTTTTTT.

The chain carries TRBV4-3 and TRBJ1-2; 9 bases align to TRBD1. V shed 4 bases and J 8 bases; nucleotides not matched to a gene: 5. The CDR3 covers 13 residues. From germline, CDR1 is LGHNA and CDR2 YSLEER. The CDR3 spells CASSLRTGDGYTF. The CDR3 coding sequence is TGCGCCAGCAGCCTCCGGACAGGGGACGGCTACACCTTC.

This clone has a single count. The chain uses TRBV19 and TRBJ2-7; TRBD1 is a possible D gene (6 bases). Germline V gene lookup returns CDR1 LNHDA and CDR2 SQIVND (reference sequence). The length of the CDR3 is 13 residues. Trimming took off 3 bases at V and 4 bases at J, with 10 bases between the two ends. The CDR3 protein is CASSIQGQYEQYF. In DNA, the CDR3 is TGTGCCAGTAGTATTCAGGGGCAGTACGAGCAGTACTTC.